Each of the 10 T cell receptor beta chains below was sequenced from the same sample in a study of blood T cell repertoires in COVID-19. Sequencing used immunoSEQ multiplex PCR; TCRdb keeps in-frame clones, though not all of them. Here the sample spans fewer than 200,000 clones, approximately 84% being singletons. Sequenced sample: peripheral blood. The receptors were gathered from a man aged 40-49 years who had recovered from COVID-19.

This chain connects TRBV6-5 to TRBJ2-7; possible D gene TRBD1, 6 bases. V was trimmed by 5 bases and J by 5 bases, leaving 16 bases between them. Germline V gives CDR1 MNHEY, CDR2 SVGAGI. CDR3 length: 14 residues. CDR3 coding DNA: TGTGCCAGCAGTACCTACAGGGTGAACCACGAGCAGTACTTC. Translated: CASSTYRVNHEQYF.

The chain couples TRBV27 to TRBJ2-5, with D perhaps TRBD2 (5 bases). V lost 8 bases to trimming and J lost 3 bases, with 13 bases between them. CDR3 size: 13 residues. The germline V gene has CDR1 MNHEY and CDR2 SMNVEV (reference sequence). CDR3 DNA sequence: TGTGCCAGCCGCCTTCGAGGGAAAGAGACCCAGTACTTC. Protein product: CASRLRGKETQYF.

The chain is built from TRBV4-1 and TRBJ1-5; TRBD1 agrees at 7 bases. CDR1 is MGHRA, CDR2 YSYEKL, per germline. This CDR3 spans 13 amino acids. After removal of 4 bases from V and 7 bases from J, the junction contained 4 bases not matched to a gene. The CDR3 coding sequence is TGCGCCAGCAGCCCCAGGGGGGAGCAGCCCCAGCATTTT. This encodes CASSPRGEQPQHF.

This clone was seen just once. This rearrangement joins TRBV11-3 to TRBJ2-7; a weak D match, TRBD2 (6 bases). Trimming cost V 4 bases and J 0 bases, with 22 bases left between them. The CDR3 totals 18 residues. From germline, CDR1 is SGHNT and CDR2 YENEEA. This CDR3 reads CASSSSRLADSSSYEQYF. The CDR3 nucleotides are TGTGCCAGCAGCTCGTCCAGGTTAGCGGACTCAAGCTCCTACGAGCAGTACTTC.

As DNA, the CDR3 is TGTGCCTGGAGAAGCGGGAGGGCCGGTAGGGGGCCAGATACGCAGTATTTT. Translating gives CAWRSGRAGRGPDTQYF. J is TRBJ2-3 and V is TRBV30; TRBD2 matches at 10 bases. Germline lookup yields CDR1 GTSNPN and CDR2 SVGIG (reference sequence). The CDR3 runs 17 residues. After removal of 3 bases from V and 4 bases from J, the junction contained 13 bases not matched to a gene.

CDR3 coding DNA: TGTGCCAGCAGCTTATCCCTCGACAGGGAGCAGTACTTC. It yields the protein CASSLSLDREQYF. The chain carries TRBV7-8 and TRBJ2-7; D is possibly TRBD1 (6 bases). The CDR3 is 13 residues long. V gave up 2 bases and J gave up 7 bases, with 12 bases separating them. Germline assignment: CDR1 SGHVS and CDR2 FQNEAQ. The full variable domain, with the rest looked up from reference TRBV7-8 and TRBJ2-7, is GAGVSQSPRYKVAKRGQDVALRCDPISGHVSLFWYQQALGQGPEFLTYFQNEAQLDKSGLPSDRFFAERPEGSVSTLKIQRTQQEDSAVYLCASSLSLDREQYFGPGTRLTVT.

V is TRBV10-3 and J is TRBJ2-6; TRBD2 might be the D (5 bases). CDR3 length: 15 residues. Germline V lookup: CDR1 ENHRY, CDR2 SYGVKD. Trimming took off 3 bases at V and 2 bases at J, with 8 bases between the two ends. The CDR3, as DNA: TGTGCCATCAGTGATACGGGAACTGGGGCCAACGTCCTGACTTTC. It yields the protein CAISDTGTGANVLTF.

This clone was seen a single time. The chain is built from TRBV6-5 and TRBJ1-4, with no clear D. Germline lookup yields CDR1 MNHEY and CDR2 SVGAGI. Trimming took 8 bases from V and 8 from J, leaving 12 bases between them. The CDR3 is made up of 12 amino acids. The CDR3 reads CASLGSWEKLFF. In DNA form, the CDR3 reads TGTGCCAGCCTAGGAAGTTGGGAAAAACTGTTTTTT.

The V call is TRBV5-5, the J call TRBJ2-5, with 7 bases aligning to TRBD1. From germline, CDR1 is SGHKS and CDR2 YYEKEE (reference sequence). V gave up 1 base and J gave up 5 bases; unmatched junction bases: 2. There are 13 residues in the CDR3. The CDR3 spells CASSLTGDETQYF. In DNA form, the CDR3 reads TGTGCCAGCAGCTTGACAGGGGACGAGACCCAGTACTTC.

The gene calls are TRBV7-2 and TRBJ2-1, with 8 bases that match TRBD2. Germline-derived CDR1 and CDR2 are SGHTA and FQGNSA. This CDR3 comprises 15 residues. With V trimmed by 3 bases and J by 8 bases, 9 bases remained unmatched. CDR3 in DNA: TGTGCCAGCAGCTTTTGGGCGGGAGGTTCAGATGAGCAGTTCTTC. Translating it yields CASSFWAGGSDEQFF. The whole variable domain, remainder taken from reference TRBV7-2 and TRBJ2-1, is GAGVSQSPSNKVTEKGKDVELRCDPISGHTALYWYRQSLGQGLEFLIYFQGNSAPDKSGLPSDRFSAERTGGSVSTLTIQRTQQEDSAVYLCASSFWAGGSDEQFFGPGTRLTVL.